This T cell receptor (beta chain) originates from a study of beta chain features in type 1 diabetes. Study overall: Healthy donors and patients had similar age, gender and cell yields. Study-wide results and caveats: TCRB repertoires of naive, central memory and Treg cells appeared more similar among patients than among healthy donors.

V lost 4 bases to trimming and J lost 6 bases; unmatched junction nucleotides: 10. Germline CDR1 is SGHRS and CDR2 is YFSETQ. The CDR3 runs to 15 residues. In its sample, this clone was seen a few times. Its specificity is not known. Since all of the isolated RNA was reverse transcribed, expressed TCRB transcripts were what got sequenced. About 3.6 million reads on average were seen across naive, central memory and regulatory T cell samples. The table came from immunoSEQ multiplex PCR; TCRdb's copy has only in-frame clones and leaves some out. The table includes approximately 250,000 clones, less than 15% detected once.

The rearrangement links TRBV5-1 to TRBJ2-1; 7 positions agree with TRBD1. The receptor was isolated from a woman aged 40 to 50 in good health. The specimen sequenced was naive CD4+ T cells from blood. This chain's CDR3 is CASSQRQGSLNEQFF. Here the CDR3 DNA reads TGCGCCAGCAGCCAAAGACAGGGATCGCTCAATGAGCAGTTCTTC.